Listed below are T cell receptor beta chains from one sample, sequenced in a study of blood T cell repertoires in COVID-19. Sequencing used immunoSEQ multiplex PCR; TCRdb keeps in-frame clones, though not all of them. The data hold 250,000 to 350,000 clones, with roughly 83% observed a single time. Sequencing was carried out using peripheral blood. These receptor sequences come from a human donor with COVID-19, enrolled during active disease. The donor label of this sample is uncertain. CDR3s include the opening cysteine and the closing phenylalanine or tryptophan. D genes are given only for firm matches. Clone size is given for some rows only: seen once, a few or many times, or a class if the clone is expanded.

J: TRBJ2-1
V: TRBV6-4
D: TRBD2
size: -
DNA: TGTGCCAGCAGTGTAGGGACTAGCGGGCAAGATGAGCAGTTCTTC
CDR3: CASSVGTSGQDEQFF

J: TRBJ1-2
V: TRBV29-1
D: TRBD1
size: -
DNA: TGCAGCACCGAAGGCAGGGGGTATGGCTACACCTTC
CDR3: CSTEGRGYGYTF

J: TRBJ1-1
V: TRBV5-1
D: -
size: -
DNA: TGCGCCAGCAGCTTGCGAGAGAGGACTGAAGCTTTCTTT
CDR3: CASSLRERTEAFF

J: TRBJ2-7
V: TRBV6-4
D: TRBD1
size: -
DNA: TGTGCCAGCAGTCCGGACAGGAACTCCTACGAGCAGTACTTC
CDR3: CASSPDRNSYEQYF

J: TRBJ2-2
V: TRBV28
D: TRBD1
size: -
DNA: TGTGCCAGCAGTTGGGACAGGGGGCGACGACCTGCGCTGTTTTTT
CDR3: CASSWDRGRRPALFF

J: TRBJ2-7
V: TRBV5-1
D: TRBD1
size: -
DNA: TGCGCCAGCAGCTTTATGGCCGGGACAGGGATACACGAGCAGTACTTC
CDR3: CASSFMAGTGIHEQYF

J: TRBJ1-3
V: TRBV28
D: -
size: -
DNA: TGTGCCAGCAGTGAGGGAAACACCATATATTTT
CDR3: CASSEGNTIYF

J: TRBJ2-6
V: TRBV5-4
D: -
size: -
DNA: TGTGCCAGCAGCTTGTCCAGGGCGGCTGGGGCCAACGTCCTGACTTTC
CDR3: CASSLSRAAGANVLTF

J: TRBJ2-2
V: TRBV19
D: -
size: few
DNA: TGTGCCAGTAGTGCAGGGTCGTTTTTGGTGGGCACCGGGGAGCTGTTTTTT
CDR3: CASSAGSFLVGTGELFF

J: TRBJ1-4
V: TRBV5-1
D: -
size: -
DNA: TGCGCCAGCAGCAAGGCCGGCGGGGGGAATGAAAAACTGTTTTTT
CDR3: CASSKAGGGNEKLFF

J: TRBJ2-3
V: TRBV10-3
D: -
size: -
DNA: TGTGCCATCAGAACACTAGCGCAGGGGACAGATACGCAGTATTTT
CDR3: CAIRTLAQGTDTQYF

J: TRBJ1-4
V: TRBV21-1
D: -
size: once
DNA: TGTGCCAGCAGCAACGGCGGACAGGCTGCCGAGTTTGGCCGCGAAAAACTGTTTTTT
CDR3: CASSNGGQAAEFGREKLFF

J: TRBJ2-3
V: TRBV7-3
D: -
size: -
DNA: TGTGCCAGCAGCCCCCGATTAGCGAGCACAGATACGCAGTATTTT
CDR3: CASSPRLASTDTQYF

J: TRBJ1-6
V: TRBV7-2
D: TRBD1
size: -
DNA: TGTGCCAGCAGCGTGGGACAGACACAGAATTCACCCCTCCACTTT
CDR3: CASSVGQTQNSPLHF

J: TRBJ1-4
V: TRBV5-1
D: TRBD1
size: -
DNA: TGCGCCAGCAGCTTGGCCCCAGGGGGAGATGAAAAACTGTTTTTT
CDR3: CASSLAPGGDEKLFF

J: TRBJ1-2
V: TRBV29-1
D: -
size: -
DNA: TGCAGCTTCCTGGGGGGAATACACTATGGCTACACCTTC
CDR3: CSFLGGIHYGYTF

J: TRBJ1-5
V: TRBV3-1/TRBV3-2
D: TRBD1
size: -
DNA: TGTGCCAGCAGCCCAAGGGGGCTGAGGAGGGGCAATCAGCCCCAGCATTTT
CDR3: CASSPRGLRRGNQPQHF

J: TRBJ1-1
V: TRBV27
D: -
size: -
DNA: TGTGCCAGCAGTCCGTGGAGGGCGGGAACTGAAGCTTTCTTT
CDR3: CASSPWRAGTEAFF

J: TRBJ1-5
V: TRBV9
D: -
size: -
DNA: TGTGCCAGCAGCGCAGGGCGGGGGGGAAGTCAGCCCCAGCATTTT
CDR3: CASSAGRGGSQPQHF

J: TRBJ1-6
V: TRBV19
D: TRBD1
size: -
DNA: TGTGCCAGTAAAGCAGGGGGCTATAATTCACCCCTCCACTTT
CDR3: CASKAGGYNSPLHF

J: TRBJ2-1
V: TRBV24-1
D: TRBD1
size: -
DNA: TGTGCCACCAGTGATCAGACAGGGGCGAAACTAGAAACCTCCTACAATGAGCAGTTCTTC
CDR3: CATSDQTGAKLETSYNEQFF

J: TRBJ1-6
V: TRBV30
D: -
size: -
DNA: TGTGCCTGGAGTGTAGGGGGATATAATTCACCCCTCCACTTT
CDR3: CAWSVGGYNSPLHF

J: TRBJ1-4
V: TRBV12-3/TRBV12-4
D: -
size: -
DNA: TGTGCCAGCAGTTTAGTAGAGGAAAAACTGTTTTTT
CDR3: CASSLVEEKLFF

J: TRBJ1-4
V: TRBV5-8
D: TRBD1
size: -
DNA: TGTGCCAGCAGCTCCCTACAGACAGGGGCTAATGAAAAACTGTTTTTT
CDR3: CASSSLQTGANEKLFF

J: TRBJ2-1
V: TRBV7-9
D: TRBD2
size: -
DNA: TGTGCCAGCAGCTACTCTAGCGGATCCTACAATGAGCAGTTCTTC
CDR3: CASSYSSGSYNEQFF

J: TRBJ1-5
V: TRBV3-1/TRBV3-2
D: -
size: -
DNA: TGTGCCAGCAGCTCCATGACAGGTAATCAGCCCCAGCATTTT
CDR3: CASSSMTGNQPQHF

J: TRBJ2-7
V: TRBV15
D: -
size: once
DNA: TGTGCCACCAGCAGAGATCCCATCTACGAGCAGTACTTC
CDR3: CATSRDPIYEQYF

J: TRBJ1-2
V: TRBV28
D: -
size: -
DNA: TGTGCCAGCAGTCCCAACTCCTATGGCTACACCTTC
CDR3: CASSPNSYGYTF

J: TRBJ1-2
V: TRBV30
D: -
size: -
DNA: TGTGCCTGGGGGGGAGGCCTGGGATATGGCTACACCTTC
CDR3: CAWGGGLGYGYTF

J: TRBJ2-7
V: TRBV19
D: TRBD1
size: -
DNA: TGTGCCAGTAGTATAGATCTGGGACAGGGCTACGAGCAGTACTTC
CDR3: CASSIDLGQGYEQYF

J: TRBJ2-7
V: TRBV18
D: TRBD1
size: -
DNA: TGTGCCAGCTCACCAACCGGGACAGGGAACTACGAGCAGTACTTC
CDR3: CASSPTGTGNYEQYF

J: TRBJ1-2
V: TRBV6-5
D: TRBD1
size: -
DNA: TGTGCCAGCAGGTTCGACAGGGTAGGGGGCTACACCTTC
CDR3: CASRFDRVGGYTF

J: TRBJ2-7
V: TRBV6-5
D: TRBD1
size: -
DNA: TGTGCCAGCAGGGACAGGGTGTCATCCTACGAGCAGTACTTC
CDR3: CASRDRVSSYEQYF

J: TRBJ2-3
V: TRBV28
D: -
size: once
DNA: TGTGCCAGCAGTTGGGGGCGCAGAACAGATACGCAGTATTTT
CDR3: CASSWGRRTDTQYF

J: TRBJ2-7
V: TRBV4-2
D: TRBD1
size: -
DNA: TGTGCCAGCAGCCAAGGGGGACAGTTCTACGAGCAGTACTTC
CDR3: CASSQGGQFYEQYF

J: TRBJ1-5
V: TRBV11-2
D: -
size: -
DNA: TGTGCCAGCAGCTTAGCAGGGGAGGGTCAGCCCCAGCATTTT
CDR3: CASSLAGEGQPQHF

J: TRBJ2-7
V: TRBV29-1
D: TRBD1
size: -
DNA: TGCAGCGGCGGACAGGGGGTCAACGAGCAGTACTTC
CDR3: CSGGQGVNEQYF

J: TRBJ1-1
V: TRBV12-3/TRBV12-4
D: -
size: -
DNA: TGTGCCAGCAGTTCTCCACAGAACACTGAAGCTTTCTTT
CDR3: CASSSPQNTEAFF

J: TRBJ1-2
V: TRBV2
D: TRBD1
size: -
DNA: TGTGCCAGCGCGGCTGGGACAGTACGTGGCTACACCTTC
CDR3: CASAAGTVRGYTF

J: TRBJ2-5
V: TRBV28
D: -
size: -
DNA: TGTGCCAGCAGTTCCGTGGCCACGATGTACCAAGAGACCCAGTACTTC
CDR3: CASSSVATMYQETQYF

J: TRBJ1-2
V: TRBV6-1
D: -
size: -
DNA: TGTGCCAGCAGTGAAGCGGCCTATGGCTACACCTTC
CDR3: CASSEAAYGYTF

J: TRBJ2-6
V: TRBV19
D: -
size: -
DNA: TGTGCCAGTAGTATAGATAACTCTGGGGCCAACGTCCTGACTTTC
CDR3: CASSIDNSGANVLTF

J: TRBJ2-1
V: TRBV28
D: TRBD2
size: -
DNA: TGTGCCAGCAGTTTGGTGCTAGCGGGGAAGGAGCAGTTCTTC
CDR3: CASSLVLAGKEQFF

J: TRBJ1-1
V: TRBV19
D: TRBD1
size: -
DNA: TGTGCCAGTAGTAAGGGACAGGCAGTTTGGTACACTGAAGCTTTCTTT
CDR3: CASSKGQAVWYTEAFF

J: TRBJ1-1
V: TRBV6-5
D: -
size: -
DNA: TGTGCCAGCAGTTACTTAGGCGGGGACACTGAAGCTTTCTTT
CDR3: CASSYLGGDTEAFF

J: TRBJ2-7
V: TRBV6-5
D: -
size: -
DNA: TGTGCCAGCAGTTACCGGGGGTTGGCCTACGAGCAGTACTTC
CDR3: CASSYRGLAYEQYF

J: TRBJ1-1
V: TRBV19
D: -
size: -
DNA: TGTGCCAGTAGCGCGACAGTAAACACTGAAGCTTTCTTT
CDR3: CASSATVNTEAFF

J: TRBJ1-2
V: TRBV23-1
D: TRBD1
size: -
DNA: TGCGCCAGCAGTCATCCGCTCCCAGACAGGGGACTGGAGAGTAACTATGGCTACACCTTC
CDR3: CASSHPLPDRGLESNYGYTF

J: TRBJ2-5
V: TRBV12-5
D: TRBD1
size: few
DNA: TGTGCTAGTGGTTTGCGGACAGGGTGGGAGCAAGAGACCCAGTACTTC
CDR3: CASGLRTGWEQETQYF

J: TRBJ2-7
V: TRBV7-9
D: TRBD1
size: -
DNA: TGTGCCAGCAGCTTGTCGGACAGGGTAAACGAGCAGTACTTC
CDR3: CASSLSDRVNEQYF

J: TRBJ2-2
V: TRBV5-1
D: TRBD2
size: -
DNA: TGCGCCAGCAGCTTGGGGACTAGCTGGGACACCGGGGAGCTGTTTTTT
CDR3: CASSLGTSWDTGELFF

J: TRBJ1-1
V: TRBV5-1
D: -
size: -
DNA: TGCGCCAGCAGCTTGGCCGCGGTAGGGAACACTGAAGCTTTCTTT
CDR3: CASSLAAVGNTEAFF

J: TRBJ1-5
V: TRBV28
D: -
size: once
DNA: TGTGCCAGCAGTCGCACAGTGGGCAATCAGCCCCAGCATTTT
CDR3: CASSRTVGNQPQHF

J: TRBJ2-7
V: TRBV28
D: TRBD2
size: -
DNA: TGTGCCAGCCGTTCACCTTCCGGGACTAGCAAGTACGAGCAGTACTTC
CDR3: CASRSPSGTSKYEQYF

J: TRBJ2-7
V: TRBV19
D: -
size: -
DNA: TGTGCCAGTAGTCTGGGCGTTACCTACGAGCAGTACTTC
CDR3: CASSLGVTYEQYF